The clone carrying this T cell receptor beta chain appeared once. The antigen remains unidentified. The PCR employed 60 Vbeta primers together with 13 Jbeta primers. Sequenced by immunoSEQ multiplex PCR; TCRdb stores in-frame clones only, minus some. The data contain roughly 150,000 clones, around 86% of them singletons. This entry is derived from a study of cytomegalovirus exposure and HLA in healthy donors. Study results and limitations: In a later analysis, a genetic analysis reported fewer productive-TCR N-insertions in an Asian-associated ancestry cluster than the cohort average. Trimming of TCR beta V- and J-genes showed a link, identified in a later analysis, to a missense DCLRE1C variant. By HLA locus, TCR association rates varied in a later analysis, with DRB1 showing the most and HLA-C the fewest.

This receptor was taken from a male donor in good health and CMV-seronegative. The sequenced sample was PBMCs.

CDR3 bases: TGTGCCAGCTCACCACCTTCTATAGAGACCCAGTACTTC. It encodes CASSPPSIETQYF. This chain uses TRBV18 with TRBJ2-5; D is unresolved. The CDR3 loop spans 13 amino acids. Germline CDR1 reads KGHSH; CDR2 reads LQKENI. Trimming stripped 0 bases from V and 4 bases from J, with 6 bases between.